This section outlines one TCR beta chain sequence together with its context. Antigen unknown. The junction shows a germline mismatch at one end, possibly a read error. This sample was included in a study of tumor and adjacent non-tumor tissue in lung cancer. Study-wide results and caveats: Tumor TCR diversity, when higher, was linked to shorter survival. Tumor tissue had significantly higher TCR diversity than normal lung.

The template was RNA from unsorted bulk tissue. Distant lung tissue was collected more than 3 cm away from the tumor edge. The CDR3 runs 16 residues. Per the germline V gene, CDR1 is SGHAT and CDR2 is FQNNGV. The library came from three nested PCR rounds adapted from ARM-PCR protocols. From the multiplex PCR reads, TCRdb called clonotypes with MiXCR, one entry per CDR3 protein. Of tens of thousands of distinct CDR3 sequences listed, around 76% are singletons. The sequencing sample was made of distant non-tumor lung tissue. The J gene is TRBJ2-3, the V gene TRBV11-2; TRBD2 might be the D (7 bases). This receptor was obtained from a man in his sixties with non-small cell lung cancer. The CDR3: CASSSLRGPSTDTQYF. CDR3 in DNA: TGTGCCAGCAGCTCCCTGCGGGGGCCTAGCACAGATACGCAATATTTT.